A selection of T cell receptor beta chains follows, all from one sample in a study of cytomegalovirus exposure and HLA in healthy donors. Using immunoSEQ multiplex PCR, the repertoire was profiled, and TCRdb retains in-frame clones only, with some absent. This table holds about 91,000 clones, 60% to 80% found once. The sequenced sample was PBMCs. The receptors were sampled from a female donor in good health and CMV-seronegative. Both conserved end residues are part of each CDR3. D genes are given only for firm matches. Rows may omit the clone size; those that give it use once, few, many or a size class.

v_gene,d_gene,abundance,j_gene,CDR3aa,CDR3nt
TRBV19,-,-,TRBJ2-7,CASSTGLGSSYEQYF,TGTGCCAGTAGTACCGGGCTGGGGAGCTCCTACGAGCAGTACTTC
TRBV19,TRBD1,few,TRBJ2-7,CASSIGPSTGTREQYF,TGTGCCAGTAGTATAGGTCCCTCGACAGGGACGAGGGAGCAGTACTTC
TRBV10-3,-,-,TRBJ1-3,CAISVDKPTSSGNTIYF,TGTGCCATCAGTGTAGACAAACCAACGAGCTCTGGAAACACCATATATTTT
TRBV11-3,TRBD2,-,TRBJ2-1,CASSLGLAGVSYNEQFF,TGTGCCAGCAGCTTGGGTCTAGCGGGAGTCTCCTACAATGAGCAGTTCTTC
TRBV9,-,-,TRBJ2-3,CASSPRASTDTQYF,TGTGCCAGCAGCCCCCGAGCGAGCACAGATACGCAGTATTTT
TRBV7-9,TRBD2,-,TRBJ2-2,CASRTSANTGELFF,TGTGCCAGCCGTACTAGCGCCAACACCGGGGAGCTGTTTTTT
TRBV2,-,-,TRBJ2-5,CASSEPLVVESRDFSGETQYF,TGTGCCAGCAGTGAACCCCTCGTTGTCGAATCCCGGGACTTCTCGGGGGAGACCCAGTACTTC
TRBV10-2,-,-,TRBJ2-2,CASSQDTGELFF,TGCGCCAGCAGTCAGGACACCGGGGAGCTGTTTTTT
TRBV6-1,-,-,TRBJ1-1,CASSQDRLNTEAFF,TGTGCCAGCAGTCAGGACAGACTGAACACTGAAGCTTTCTTT
TRBV29-1,TRBD1,few,TRBJ1-1,CSVEDRQGHTEAFF,TGCAGCGTCGAGGACCGACAGGGACACACTGAAGCTTTCTTT
TRBV2,-,once,TRBJ1-2,CASRLGQPNYGYTF,TGTGCCAGCAGGCTCGGACAGCCTAACTATGGCTACACCTTC
TRBV19,TRBD1,-,TRBJ1-3,CASSTDGTVFYPGNTIYF,TGTGCCAGTAGTACAGATGGGACAGTGTTTTATCCTGGAAACACCATATATTTT
TRBV2,-,-,TRBJ2-2,CASRNQYTGELFF,TGTGCCAGCAGAAACCAGTACACCGGGGAGCTGTTTTTT
TRBV9,-,-,TRBJ1-2,CASSVGGGVIGYTF,TGTGCCAGCAGCGTAGGTGGGGGCGTAATTGGCTACACCTTC
TRBV28,TRBD2,-,TRBJ2-7,CASTGASGKYEQYF,TGTGCCAGCACCGGCGCTAGCGGGAAATACGAGCAGTACTTC
TRBV4-3,TRBD1,few,TRBJ1-1,CASSPGQGRQNTEAFF,TGCGCCAGCAGCCCGGGACAGGGAAGGCAAAACACTGAAGCTTTCTTT
TRBV25-1,TRBD2,-,TRBJ2-1,CASSEGLAGGSSYNEQFF,TGTGCCAGCAGTGAAGGACTAGCGGGAGGTAGCTCCTACAATGAGCAGTTCTTC
TRBV6-1,-,-,TRBJ1-5,CASSESAGSNQPQHF,TGTGCCAGCAGTGAATCGGCAGGGAGCAATCAGCCCCAGCATTTT
TRBV5-4,-,-,TRBJ1-1,CASRARVDTEAFF,TGTGCCAGCAGGGCACGGGTCGACACTGAAGCTTTCTTT
TRBV2,-,-,TRBJ1-2,CAGWGQDGYTF,TGTGCCGGCTGGGGCCAAGATGGCTACACCTTC
TRBV4-1,-,-,TRBJ2-7,CASSQDTKAYEQYF,TGCGCCAGCAGCCAAGACACTAAGGCCTACGAGCAGTACTTC
TRBV28,TRBD2,few,TRBJ2-1,CASSPLRGSGSFRGVDEQFF,TGTGCCAGCAGTCCCCTTCGTGGTAGCGGGAGTTTTAGGGGGGTCGATGAGCAGTTCTTC
TRBV19,TRBD2,-,TRBJ2-7,CASSTPSGTGQYF,TGTGCCAGTAGTACCCCTAGCGGGACGGGGCAGTACTTC
TRBV4-2,TRBD1,-,TRBJ2-7,CASSRVETGGSYEQYF,TGTGCCAGCAGCCGGGTAGAGACAGGGGGCTCCTACGAGCAGTACTTC
TRBV27,TRBD2,-,TRBJ2-1,CASSLWAGLAGSYNEQFF,TGTGCCAGCAGCTTATGGGCGGGTCTAGCGGGGTCATACAATGAGCAGTTCTTC
TRBV7-9,-,-,TRBJ2-2,CASSPRSAGELFF,TGTGCCAGCAGCCCCCGGAGCGCCGGGGAGCTGTTTTTT
TRBV7-8,-,-,TRBJ2-2,CASSSGPNTGELFF,TGTGCCAGCAGCTCAGGGCCGAACACCGGGGAGCTGTTTTTT
TRBV20-1,-,-,TRBJ2-3,CSATGLGQYF,TGCAGTGCTACGGGATTGGGGCAGTATTTT
TRBV6-6,TRBD1,-,TRBJ2-1,CASSNRGETYNEQFF,TGTGCCAGCAGCAACAGGGGGGAGACTTACAATGAGCAGTTCTTC
TRBV4-3,-,-,TRBJ2-5,CASSQGWTVQETQYF,TGCGCCAGCAGCCAAGGCTGGACAGTCCAAGAGACCCAGTACTTC
TRBV7-9,-,-,TRBJ2-3,CASSSLPGQIEF,TGTGCCAGCAGCTCCCTCCCCGGACAGATCGAATTT
TRBV11-3,TRBD1,-,TRBJ2-1,CASSRAGTGGYNEQFF,TGTGCCAGCAGCCGGGCGGGGACAGGGGGTTACAATGAGCAGTTCTTC
TRBV4-1,TRBD1,-,TRBJ1-4,CASSQVRQGPTNEKLFF,TGCGCCAGCAGCCAAGTGAGACAGGGGCCGACTAATGAAAAACTGTTTTTT
TRBV4-1,TRBD1,-,TRBJ2-7,CASSQALGGEGQGYEQYF,TGCGCCAGCAGCCAAGCCCTGGGGGGCGAGGGACAGGGTTACGAGCAGTACTTC
TRBV28,-,-,TRBJ1-4,CASSPEGVGAEKLFF,TGTGCCAGCAGTCCAGAAGGGGTGGGGGCTGAAAAACTGTTTTTT
TRBV2,-,-,TRBJ1-4,CASSEGAQYGIF,TGTGCCAGCAGTGAGGGGGCTCAATACGGGATTTTT
TRBV6-6,TRBD1,-,TRBJ2-7,CASSYSPDRYEQYF,TGTGCCAGCAGTTACTCCCCGGACAGGTACGAGCAGTACTTC
TRBV19,-,once,TRBJ1-2,CASSISRGGGYTF,TGTGCCAGTAGTATAAGTAGGGGAGGGGGCTACACCTTC
TRBV30,-,few,TRBJ1-2,CAWSDLGGYGYTF,TGTGCCTGGAGTGATTTGGGGGGCTATGGCTACACCTTC
TRBV6-5,TRBD2,once,TRBJ2-1,CASGGTSGLNEQFF,TGTGCCAGCGGGGGGACTAGCGGGCTGAATGAGCAGTTCTTC
TRBV5-1,-,once,TRBJ1-2,CASGLSTNYGYTF,TGCGCCAGCGGCTTATCCACTAACTATGGCTACACCTTC
TRBV18,TRBD2,few,TRBJ2-1,CASSPPSGSTGEQFF,TGTGCCAGCTCACCCCCTAGCGGGAGTACGGGTGAGCAGTTCTTC
TRBV4-2,-,few,TRBJ2-7,CASSQGGRVDEQYF,TGTGCCAGCAGCCAAGGCGGCAGGGTGGACGAGCAGTACTTC
TRBV7-2,TRBD1,-,TRBJ1-2,CASSLSQGVRAYGYTF,TGTGCCAGCAGCTTATCCCAGGGGGTTCGGGCCTATGGCTACACCTTC
TRBV2,-,-,TRBJ2-7,CASRGLRHEQYF,TGTGCCAGCCGGGGACTTAGGCACGAGCAGTACTTC
TRBV9,-,-,TRBJ2-7,CASNSGGHEQYF,TGTGCCAGCAACTCAGGGGGGCACGAGCAGTACTTC
TRBV6-5,-,-,TRBJ2-7,CASSYSFDRSSYEQYF,TGTGCCAGCAGTTATTCTTTCGACAGGAGCTCCTACGAGCAGTACTTC
TRBV10-3,TRBD2,-,TRBJ2-5,CAISEGLAGVETQYF,TGTGCCATCAGTGAAGGACTAGCGGGAGTGGAGACCCAGTACTTC